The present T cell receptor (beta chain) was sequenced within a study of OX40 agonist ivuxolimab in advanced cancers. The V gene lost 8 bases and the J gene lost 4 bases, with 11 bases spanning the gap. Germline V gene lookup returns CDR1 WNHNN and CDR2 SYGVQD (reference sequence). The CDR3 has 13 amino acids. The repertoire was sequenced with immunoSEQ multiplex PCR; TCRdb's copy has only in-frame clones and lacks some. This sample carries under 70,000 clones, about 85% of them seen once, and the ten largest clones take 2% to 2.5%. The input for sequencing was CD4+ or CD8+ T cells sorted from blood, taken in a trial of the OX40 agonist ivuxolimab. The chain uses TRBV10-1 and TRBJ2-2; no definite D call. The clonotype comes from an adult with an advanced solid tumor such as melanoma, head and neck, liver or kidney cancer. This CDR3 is CASSGVGTGELFF. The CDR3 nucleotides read TGCGCCAGCTCTGGAGTAGGCACCGGGGAGCTGTTTTTT.